This entry lists 32 T cell receptor beta chains sequenced from one sample in a study of blood T cell repertoires in COVID-19. Repertoires were generated with immunoSEQ multiplex PCR, while TCRdb's copy carries only in-frame clones and drops some. The sample comprises roughly 200,000 clones, more than 70% of which are singletons, and about 6.3% rests with the top ten. Material: peripheral blood. These receptors were obtained from a middle-aged man with active or convalescent COVID-19.

This chain joins TRBV27 and TRBJ2-7; 10 bases are a match to TRBD1. Germline values: CDR1 MNHEY, CDR2 SMNVEV (reference sequence). V shed 6 bases, J shed 4 bases, and the junction held 6 bases outside the gene matches. This CDR3 has 14 residues. DNA for the CDR3: TGTGCCAGCAGGAACCCGGGACAGGGGTACGAGCAGTACTTC. It codes for CASRNPGQGYEQYF.

The J gene is TRBJ1-2, the V gene TRBV15; maybe TRBD1 (5 bases). Trimming shortened V by 9 bases and J by 8 bases, and 19 bases separated the two germline ends. The CDR3 consists of 13 residues. CDR1 is LNHNV, CDR2 YYDKDF, per germline (reference sequence). The chain's CDR3 is CATSTYSGLGYTF. DNA of the CDR3: TGTGCCACTTCGACCTATTCAGGGTTAGGCTACACCTTC.

The V gene is TRBV28, the J gene TRBJ2-7, with D possibly matching TRBD1 (5 bases). The germline V gene encodes CDR1 MDHEN and CDR2 SYDVKM. The CDR3 length is 14 residues. V dropped 5 bases and J dropped 0 bases, with 11 bases sitting between them. The CDR3 DNA sequence: TGTGCCAGCAGTCTGACAGTCTTCTCCTACGAGCAGTACTTC. Residues: CASSLTVFSYEQYF.

The chain has TRBV19 and TRBJ1-5, with no clear D. V was shortened by 1 base and J by 1 base, with 11 bases between the two germline ends. Germline V gene sequence: CDR1 LNHDA, CDR2 SQIVND (reference sequence). The CDR3 totals 16 residues. This chain's CDR3 is CASSIVPWESNQPQHF. The CDR3 bases are TGTGCCAGTAGTATAGTTCCGTGGGAGAGCAATCAGCCCCAGCATTTT.

DNA of the CDR3: TGTGCCTGGAGGAAGAACAGGGTAAACTATGGCTACACCTTC. Translated, it gives CAWRKNRVNYGYTF. This chain joins TRBV30 and TRBJ1-2; perhaps TRBD1 as D (6 bases). Germline values: CDR1 GTSNPN, CDR2 SVGIG (reference sequence). The germline V and J ends were trimmed by 3 bases and 2 bases, with 13 bases remaining between them. CDR3 length: 14 amino acids. Looking up the rest from reference TRBV30 and TRBJ1-2 gives the full variable domain: SQTIHQWPATLVQPVGSPLSLECTVEGTSNPNLYWYRQAAGRGLQLLFYSVGIGQISSEVPQNLSASRPQDRQFILSSKKLLLSDSGFYLCAWRKNRVNYGYTFGSGTRLTVV.

The chain has TRBV5-1 and TRBJ2-1; a possible D gene is TRBD2 (6 bases). Germline V lookup: CDR1 SGHRS, CDR2 YFSETQ. There are 18 residues in the CDR3. V dropped 0 bases and J dropped 0 bases, with 16 bases sitting between them. The CDR3 reads CASSLAGGRPSSYNEQFF. CDR3 in DNA: TGCGCCAGCAGCTTGGCCGGGGGAAGACCGAGCTCCTACAATGAGCAGTTCTTC.

Only one count was recorded for this clone. V gene TRBV5-8 combines with J gene TRBJ1-6; D possibly corresponds to TRBD1 (6 bases). The length of the CDR3 is 15 residues. V shed 2 bases and J shed 10 bases, with 16 bases lying between them. Germline values: CDR1 SGHTS, CDR2 YDEGEE. Written as DNA, the CDR3 is TGTGCCAGCAGCTTAAAGTCAGGGGTTCAGTCACCCCTCCACTTT. Amino acids: CASSLKSGVQSPLHF.

J is TRBJ1-5 and V is TRBV6-5; 7 bases are shared with TRBD1. This CDR3 is built from 15 residues. V shed 11 bases and J 7 bases; nucleotides not matched to a gene: 17. From germline, CDR1 is MNHEY and CDR2 SVGAGI. The CDR3 loop reads CACIAGTASSQPQHF. The CDR3 nucleotides read TGTGCCTGTATTGCCGGGACAGCATCATCCCAGCCCCAGCATTTT.

The gene calls are TRBV19 and TRBJ1-2, with TRBD1 identical over 12 bases. Losses at the gene ends were 5 bases for V and 3 bases for J; bases not matched to a gene: 13. The CDR3 totals 18 residues. CDR1 is LNHDA, CDR2 SQIVND, per germline (reference sequence). CDR3 protein: CASSDPGTGGVRDYGYTF. The CDR3 DNA reads TGTGCCAGTAGTGACCCAGGGACAGGGGGCGTTAGGGACTATGGCTACACCTTC.

The V gene is TRBV28, the J gene TRBJ2-7; 10 bases map to TRBD2. The CDR3 spans 14 residues. V shed 9 bases and J 3 bases; nucleotides not matched to a gene: 8. Germline assignment: CDR1 MDHEN and CDR2 SYDVKM. CDR3 protein: CASTRTSGLYEQYF. CDR3 nucleotides: TGTGCCAGTACTCGGACTAGCGGACTCTACGAGCAGTACTTC. Based on the CDR3 plus reference TRBV28 and TRBJ2-7, the full variable domain is DVKVTQSSRYLVKRTGEKVFLECVQDMDHENMFWYRQDPGLGLRLIYFSYDVKMKEKGDIPEGYSVSREKKERFSLILESASTNQTSMYLCASTRTSGLYEQYFGPGTRLTVT.

The chain employs TRBV14 and TRBJ1-6; 9 bases line up with TRBD1. CDR1 and CDR2 from the germline V gene are SGHDN and FVKESK. The length of the CDR3 is 15 residues. Losses at the gene ends were 1 base for V and 10 bases for J; bases not matched to a gene: 5. The CDR3 nucleotides read TGTGCCAGCAGCCAAGTTTGGACAGGGGTCTCACCCCTCCACTTT. It yields the protein CASSQVWTGVSPLHF.

The chain joins TRBV7-9 to TRBJ2-7, with TRBD1 matching over 9 bases. Trimming took 4 bases from V and 2 from J; bases not matched to a gene: 3. The germline CDR1 and CDR2 sequences are SEHNR and FQNEAQ (reference sequence). The CDR3 has 14 amino acids. CDR3 nucleotides: TGTGCCAGCAGCTGGGACAGGGAGCCCTACGAGCAGTACTTC. Its protein product is CASSWDREPYEQYF.

This clone was counted a few times. This sequence joins TRBV7-9 and TRBJ1-2; 7 bases align to TRBD1. Germline V gene lookup returns CDR1 SEHNR and CDR2 FQNEAQ (reference sequence). The CDR3 totals 13 residues. J was trimmed by 8 bases and V by 5 bases; bases with no gene match: 8. In nucleotides, the CDR3 is TGTGCCAGCAGCAGGGGACAGTTGGAGGGCTACACCTTC. It translates to CASSRGQLEGYTF. The variable domain in full, completed from reference TRBV7-9 and TRBJ1-2, reads DTGVSQNPRHKITKRGQNVTFRCDPISEHNRLYWYRQTLGQGPEFLTYFQNEAQLEKSRLLSDRFSAERPKGSFSTLEIQRTEQGDSAMYLCASSRGQLEGYTFGSGTRLTVV.

J is TRBJ2-1 and V is TRBV19, with 13 bases lining up with TRBD2. V shed 4 bases and J 8 bases; nucleotides not matched to a gene: 11. The CDR3 is made up of 17 amino acids. Per germline, CDR1 LNHDA and CDR2 SQIVND (reference sequence). CDR3 region: CASSRTVTSGRAYEQFF. The CDR3 nucleotides are TGTGCCAGTAGTAGAACCGTAACTAGCGGGAGGGCTTATGAGCAGTTCTTC.

This chain uses TRBV3-1 (or the pseudogene TRBV3-2) with TRBJ1-2; TRBD1 matches 8 bases. The length of the CDR3 is 14 residues. The V and J ends lost 4 bases and 4 bases, in that order; junction bases with no gene match: 5. From germline, CDR1 is LGHDT and CDR2 YNNKEL (reference sequence). CDR3 bases: TGTGCCAGCAGCCCGGACAGGGCCCTCTATGGCTACACCTTC. Translated: CASSPDRALYGYTF.

The genes are TRBV7-9 and TRBJ1-1; possibly TRBD1 for D (6 bases). The V end lost 4 bases, the J end lost 1 base, and 13 bases lay between the germline ends. Germline V lookup: CDR1 SEHNR, CDR2 FQNEAQ (reference sequence). This CDR3 comprises 15 residues. CDR3 in DNA: TGTGCCAGCAGCTCGCCGACAGGAGGGAACACTGAAGCTTTCTTT. It specifies CASSSPTGGNTEAFF.

This chain connects TRBV27 to TRBJ2-1, with 8 bases aligning to TRBD2. The V segment lost 8 bases and the J segment 0 bases; nucleotides outside the gene matches: 15. This CDR3 has 18 amino acids. CDR1 is MNHEY, CDR2 SMNVEV, per germline (reference sequence). Written as DNA, the CDR3 is TGTGCCAGCCAACCGGGACTAGGTCTGCCAAGCTCCTACAATGAGCAGTTCTTC. Protein: CASQPGLGLPSSYNEQFF.

This clone was recorded only once. V gene TRBV7-9 combines with J gene TRBJ2-4, with TRBD1 matching over 9 bases. This CDR3 is 14 amino acids long. The V gene end was trimmed by 1 base and the J gene end by 9 bases; junction bases not matched to a gene: 4. Germline V gene lookup returns CDR1 SEHNR and CDR2 FQNEAQ (reference sequence). CDR3 DNA sequence: TGTGCCAGCAGCTTAGGGACAGGGGAGGTCATTCAGTACTTC. Its protein is CASSLGTGEVIQYF.

The chain has TRBV27 and TRBJ1-1; D is possibly TRBD1 (5 bases). The CDR3 runs 13 residues. Trimming took off 4 bases at V and 1 base at J, with 7 bases between the two ends. CDR1 MNHEY and CDR2 SMNVEV come from the germline V gene (reference sequence). CDR3 coding DNA: TGTGCCAGCAGTTCTACAGGGAACACTGAAGCTTTCTTT. Its protein product is CASSSTGNTEAFF.

DNA of the CDR3: TGTGCCAGCAGCTTAGCGCCACAGGGACCCTATAATTCACCCCTCCACTTT. Translating gives CASSLAPQGPYNSPLHF. The rearrangement uses TRBV7-8 and TRBJ1-6; D might be TRBD1 (6 bases). CDR1 is SGHVS, CDR2 FQNEAQ, per germline. This CDR3 comprises 17 residues. Trimming pared 0 bases from V and 2 bases from J, leaving 11 bases between.

The chain is built from TRBV29-1 and TRBJ2-5; 7 bases are a match to TRBD1. Germline CDR1 reads SQVTM; CDR2 reads ANQGSEA. V was pared by 4 bases and J by 5 bases, with 10 bases of the junction left unmatched. The CDR3 runs to 14 residues. CDR3 sequence (DNA): TGCAGCGTTGGACAGGGAGTGGGTTCGGAGACCCAGTACTTC. Translated, it gives CSVGQGVGSETQYF.

This chain uses TRBV28 with TRBJ2-1, with unresolved D. Trimming stripped 10 bases from V and 0 bases from J, with 13 bases between. Germline V lookup: CDR1 MDHEN, CDR2 SYDVKM. The CDR3 sequence is 14 residues long. CDR3 loop: CATRTADSYNEQFF. CDR3 nucleotides: TGTGCCACCCGTACGGCGGACTCCTACAATGAGCAGTTCTTC.

The chain recombines TRBV21-1 with TRBJ2-1; the table assigns TRBD2, which was not confirmed against the DNA. TRBV21-1 is described as a pseudogene. This CDR3 has 15 residues. Here the CDR3 DNA reads TGTGCCAGCAGTAAGGGCGGGAGCTCCTACAATGAGCAGTTCTTC. It encodes CASSKGGSSYNEQFF.

This clone has more than one count but fewer than ten. The gene calls are TRBV5-1 and TRBJ1-1, with TRBD1 identical over 9 bases. The CDR3 consists of 18 residues. V lost 0 bases to trimming and J lost 0 bases; unmatched junction nucleotides: 9. Germline V lookup: CDR1 SGHRS, CDR2 YFSETQ. The CDR3 coding sequence is TGCGCCAGCAGCTTGGTCCCGGGACAGGGATTATTGAACACTGAAGCTTTCTTT. Translation gives CASSLVPGQGLLNTEAFF.

A single count supports this clone. J is TRBJ2-3 and V is TRBV5-6; TRBD2 aligns across 12 bases. The CDR3 length is 17 residues. Germline assignment: CDR1 SGHDT and CDR2 YYEEEE. V dropped 4 bases and J dropped 2; count of bases not matched to a gene: 8. The CDR3 DNA reads as TGTGCCAGCAGCGTTTGGACTAGCGGGGAATTCACAGATACGCAGTATTTT. It is translated as CASSVWTSGEFTDTQYF.

V gene TRBV27 combines with J gene TRBJ1-1; D is possibly TRBD1 (6 bases). There are 14 residues in the CDR3. Trimming took off 6 bases at V and 1 base at J, with 12 bases between the two ends. From germline, CDR1 is MNHEY and CDR2 SMNVEV (reference sequence). The CDR3 sequence is CASRKGVENTEAFF. As DNA, the CDR3 is TGTGCCAGCAGGAAGGGGGTAGAGAACACTGAAGCTTTCTTT.

J is TRBJ1-6 and V is TRBV18; D gene ambiguous. Trimming took off 2 bases at V and 4 bases at J, with 9 bases between the two ends. Germline-derived CDR1 and CDR2 are KGHSH and LQKENI. The CDR3 runs 15 residues. This CDR3 reads CASSPNSIYNSPLHF. CDR3 bases: TGTGCCAGCTCACCAAACTCGATTTATAATTCACCCCTCCACTTT.

CDR3 residues: CASSSGVSYEQYF. In nucleotides, the CDR3 is TGTGCCAGTAGTTCCGGGGTATCCTACGAGCAGTACTTC. V is TRBV19 and J is TRBJ2-7; D is perhaps TRBD2 (5 bases). The CDR3 covers 13 residues. Germline CDR1 is LNHDA and CDR2 is SQIVND (reference sequence). Between the trimmed V and J ends, which lost 5 bases and 1 base, there was a span of 9 bases.

The chain carries TRBV11-3 and TRBJ2-1, with TRBD2 identical over 11 bases. CDR3 size: 19 residues. V lost 5 bases to trimming and J lost 1 base; unmatched junction nucleotides: 13. CDR1 and CDR2 from the germline V gene are SGHNT and YENEEA. This CDR3 reads CASSPTSGTTFGSYNEQFF. CDR3 DNA: TGTGCCAGCAGCCCGACTAGCGGGACAACTTTCGGGTCCTACAATGAGCAGTTCTTC.

This clone was detected only once. J is TRBJ2-7 and V is TRBV28; TRBD2 agrees at 9 bases. This CDR3 spans 14 amino acids. Germline lookup yields CDR1 MDHEN and CDR2 SYDVKM. Unmatched junction bases numbered 8, after V lost 6 bases and J lost 5 bases. CDR3 in DNA: TGTGCCAGCAGGTTAGCGGGAGCCGCCCACGAGCAGTACTTC. It codes for CASRLAGAAHEQYF.

This sequence joins TRBV28 and TRBJ1-1; TRBD1 matches at 7 bases. Germline V gene lookup returns CDR1 MDHEN and CDR2 SYDVKM. Trimming took 10 bases from V and 2 from J; bases not matched to a gene: 19. This CDR3 comprises 17 residues. The DNA for the CDR3 is TGTGCCACCCGCGGGCAGGAAGGGGGCTCATATAACACTGAAGCTTTCTTT. Protein sequence: CATRGQEGGSYNTEAFF.

The chain employs TRBV7-2 and TRBJ2-3; 8 bases match TRBD2. J lost 5 bases, V lost 1 base, and 8 bases had no gene match. The CDR3 runs 16 residues. The germline V gene has CDR1 SGHTA and CDR2 FQGNSA. CDR3 loop: CASSLVPPGGEDTQYF. CDR3 DNA sequence: TGTGCCAGCAGCTTAGTTCCCCCGGGAGGGGAAGATACGCAGTATTTT.